Below, 5 T cell receptor beta chains from the same sample are listed, as sequenced in a study of shared clonotypes between healthy human individuals. Generated by immunoSEQ multiplex PCR, the TCRdb table keeps only in-frame clones and is missing some. Seen here are 850,000 to 1,200,000 clones, 70% to 80% observed once, and the top ten hold about 1.5%. Sequenced sample: memory CD4+ T cells sorted from blood. Stated subset: CD45RA-negative fraction. The receptors here all came from a man younger than 35 in good health.

As for this clone: This may stem from a read error, because a much larger clone lies one nucleotide away. The rearrangement joins TRBV11-2 to TRBJ1-5, with a tentative D call TRBD1 (6 bases). The germline gives CDR1 SGHAT, CDR2 FQNNGV. The CDR3 length is 14 residues. V lost 1 base to trimming and J lost 4 bases, with 8 bases between them. CDR3 coding DNA: TGTGCCAGCAGCTTAGTACAGGGAAATCAGCCCCAGCATTTT. Encoded protein: CASSLVQGNQPQHF. Filled out from reference TRBV11-2 and TRBJ1-5, the complete variable domain reads EAGVAQSPRYKIIEKRQSVAFWCNPISGHATLYWYQQILGQGPKLLIQFQNNGVVDDSQLPKDRFSAERLKGVDSTLKIQPAKLEDSAVYLCASSLVQGNQPQHFGDGTRLSIL.

This chain joins TRBV28 and TRBJ1-5; TRBD1 aligns across 7 bases. This CDR3 is built from 16 residues. The junction had 5 bases not matched to a gene; V was cut back by 2 bases and J by 1 base. The germline V gene encodes CDR1 MDHEN and CDR2 SYDVKM. The CDR3 here is CASSLPTGVSNQPQHF. As DNA, the CDR3 is TGTGCCAGCAGTTTACCCACAGGGGTAAGCAATCAGCCCCAGCATTTT.

This clone appeared once. One end of the junction fails to match germline, which may point to a read error. The chain carries TRBV30 and TRBJ2-7; TRBD1 agrees at 9 bases. CDR3 size: 13 residues. Germline CDR1 and CDR2: GTSNPN and SVGIG (reference sequence). The CDR3 DNA reads as TGTGCCGGGAGGGGGGACAGGGCCTACGAGCAGTACTTC. Encoded protein: CAGRGDRAYEQYF.

This chain connects TRBV9 to TRBJ2-4; 12 nucleotides align to TRBD2. Germline values: CDR1 SGDLS, CDR2 YYNGEE. The CDR3 runs to 17 residues. The V gene end was trimmed by 0 bases and the J gene end by 5 bases; junction bases not matched to a gene: 6. This CDR3 reads CASSVARTSGAQNIQYF. Written as DNA, the CDR3 is TGTGCCAGCAGCGTAGCCCGGACTAGCGGGGCCCAAAACATTCAGTACTTC. Using reference TRBV9 and TRBJ2-4 for the parts outside the CDR3, the full variable domain is DSGVTQTPKHLITATGQRVTLRCSPRSGDLSVYWYQQSLDQGLQFLIQYYNGEERAKGNILERFSAQQFPDLHSELNLSSLELGDSALYFCASSVARTSGAQNIQYFGAGTRLSVL.

This clone was seen repeatedly, ten times or more. The chain couples TRBV21-1 to TRBJ2-1; the DNA was not compared with TRBD2, the D call given in the table. TRBV21-1 corresponds to a pseudogene. The CDR3 runs 15 residues. The CDR3 DNA is TGTGCCAGCAGCAAATCTAGCGGGAGGAATAATGAGCAGTTCTTC. Encoded protein: CASSKSSGRNNEQFF.